A selection of T cell receptor beta chains follows, all from one sample in a study of graft-versus-host responses after intestinal transplantation. Sequenced by immunoSEQ multiplex PCR; TCRdb stores in-frame clones only, minus some. The table lists 40,000 to 55,000 clones, 91% of them singletons. Sequenced material: PBMCs, taken 524 days after transplant. The receptors here all came from a human patient who received an intestinal transplant, so some T cells may come from the graft donor. Each CDR3 is given with its conserved first and last residue. The order of the fields is J gene, D gene, V gene, clone size, CDR3 DNA, CDR3 protein. The D gene is left open where the match is weak. Expanded clones get a size class; other rows say once, few or many, or leave the size out.

J gene: TRBJ1-2
D gene: NA
V gene: TRBV18
clone size: NA
CDR3 DNA: TGTGCCAGCTCACCCGAACGGATTACTAACTATGGCTACACCTTC
CDR3 protein: CASSPERITNYGYTF

J gene: TRBJ2-2
D gene: TRBD1
V gene: TRBV28
clone size: NA
CDR3 DNA: TGTGCCAGCAGAGACAGGGGGCCCACCGGGGAGCTGTTTTTT
CDR3 protein: CASRDRGPTGELFF

J gene: TRBJ2-1
D gene: NA
V gene: TRBV14
clone size: NA
CDR3 DNA: TGTGCCAGCAGCCAAGTGGGACTGAGAGATTACAATGAGCAGTTCTTC
CDR3 protein: CASSQVGLRDYNEQFF

J gene: TRBJ2-3
D gene: TRBD2
V gene: TRBV7-6
clone size: once
CDR3 DNA: TGTGCCAGCAGCTCTCGACTAGCGGGGGGCACAGATACGCAGTATTTT
CDR3 protein: CASSSRLAGGTDTQYF

J gene: TRBJ1-6
D gene: NA
V gene: TRBV5-1
clone size: NA
CDR3 DNA: TGCGCCAGCAGCATAGGACAGAGCTCCTATAATTCACCCCTCCACTTT
CDR3 protein: CASSIGQSSYNSPLHF

J gene: TRBJ1-3
D gene: TRBD1
V gene: TRBV19
clone size: NA
CDR3 DNA: TGTGCCAGTAGTATACCACAGGGGACTGGAAACACCATATATTTT
CDR3 protein: CASSIPQGTGNTIYF

J gene: TRBJ2-3
D gene: TRBD1
V gene: TRBV9
clone size: NA
CDR3 DNA: TGTGCCAGCAGCGTAAGAGGGGGGACAGGGACAGATACGCAGTATTTT
CDR3 protein: CASSVRGGTGTDTQYF

J gene: TRBJ2-5
D gene: TRBD2
V gene: TRBV11-1
clone size: once
CDR3 DNA: TGTGCCAGCAGCGATCGACTAGCGGGTCAAGAGACCCAGTACTTC
CDR3 protein: CASSDRLAGQETQYF

J gene: TRBJ1-4
D gene: NA
V gene: TRBV28
clone size: NA
CDR3 DNA: TGTGCCAGCAAACCCCCAGGACGGCCAACTAATGAAAAACTGTTTTTT
CDR3 protein: CASKPPGRPTNEKLFF

J gene: TRBJ2-2
D gene: TRBD1
V gene: TRBV19
clone size: NA
CDR3 DNA: TGTGCCAGCCGGGACAGGGAGTGGACCGGGGAGCTGTTTTTT
CDR3 protein: CASRDREWTGELFF

J gene: TRBJ2-7
D gene: TRBD2
V gene: TRBV2
clone size: few
CDR3 DNA: TGTGCCAGCAGTTACCAGGGACTAGCGGGAGGAGAGCAGTACTTC
CDR3 protein: CASSYQGLAGGEQYF

J gene: TRBJ2-1
D gene: NA
V gene: TRBV5-4
clone size: few
CDR3 DNA: TGTGCCAGCAGCCCCATGACTAGTGGGGCGCAGTTCTTC
CDR3 protein: CASSPMTSGAQFF

J gene: TRBJ1-6
D gene: NA
V gene: TRBV7-2
clone size: once
CDR3 DNA: TGTGCCAGCAGCTTGGACACAGGGAGCTCCTATAATTCACCCCTCCACTTT
CDR3 protein: CASSLDTGSSYNSPLHF

J gene: TRBJ2-1
D gene: NA
V gene: TRBV28
clone size: NA
CDR3 DNA: TGTGCCAGCAGTTTCTACAGGGAGAGCTCCTACAATGAGCAGTTCTTC
CDR3 protein: CASSFYRESSYNEQFF

J gene: TRBJ1-1
D gene: TRBD1
V gene: TRBV28
clone size: NA
CDR3 DNA: TGTGCCAGCAGTCCACTAGACAGGGGCTTGGGTGAAGCTTTCTTT
CDR3 protein: CASSPLDRGLGEAFF

J gene: TRBJ2-2
D gene: NA
V gene: TRBV18
clone size: NA
CDR3 DNA: TGTGCCAGCTCACCCACAAGCGTCCCCGGGGAGCTGTTTTTT
CDR3 protein: CASSPTSVPGELFF

J gene: TRBJ2-7
D gene: NA
V gene: TRBV6-5
clone size: NA
CDR3 DNA: TGTGCCAGCAGTGAAATAGTTTCCTACGAGCAGTACTTC
CDR3 protein: CASSEIVSYEQYF

J gene: TRBJ2-7
D gene: TRBD1
V gene: TRBV5-1
clone size: once
CDR3 DNA: TGCGCCAGCAGCCCCGGGACAGTCTACGAGCAGTACTTC
CDR3 protein: CASSPGTVYEQYF

J gene: TRBJ1-2
D gene: TRBD1
V gene: TRBV7-3
clone size: NA
CDR3 DNA: TGTGCCAGCAGCTTAGGTCCCTCACGGGACAGGGGGAACTATGGCTACACCTTC
CDR3 protein: CASSLGPSRDRGNYGYTF

J gene: TRBJ2-7
D gene: TRBD2
V gene: TRBV6-5
clone size: NA
CDR3 DNA: TGTGCCAGCAGTAAGGCGACTAGCGGGTGGAACGAGCAGTACTTC
CDR3 protein: CASSKATSGWNEQYF

J gene: TRBJ2-7
D gene: NA
V gene: TRBV5-6
clone size: NA
CDR3 DNA: TGTGCCAGCAGCCCTACCTCTAGTCCCTACGAGCAGTACTTC
CDR3 protein: CASSPTSSPYEQYF

J gene: TRBJ1-2
D gene: NA
V gene: TRBV25-1
clone size: NA
CDR3 DNA: TGTGCCAGCAGTGAAGTCGGCCCTACAAGTCATGGCTACACCTTC
CDR3 protein: CASSEVGPTSHGYTF

J gene: TRBJ2-7
D gene: NA
V gene: TRBV5-6
clone size: once
CDR3 DNA: TGTGCCAGCAGCTTGGACCCGGGACTTAACTACGAGCAGTACTTC
CDR3 protein: CASSLDPGLNYEQYF

J gene: TRBJ1-2
D gene: NA
V gene: TRBV28
clone size: NA
CDR3 DNA: TGTGCCAGCAGTTTACAGGGTCCCTATGGCTACACCTTC
CDR3 protein: CASSLQGPYGYTF

J gene: TRBJ1-4
D gene: TRBD1
V gene: TRBV6-4
clone size: NA
CDR3 DNA: TGTGCCATCCCGGACAGGGTTAATGAAAAACTGTTTTTT
CDR3 protein: CAIPDRVNEKLFF

J gene: TRBJ2-3
D gene: NA
V gene: TRBV27
clone size: NA
CDR3 DNA: TGTGCCAGCAGTTTCAGGGGCGGCACAGATACGCAGTATTTT
CDR3 protein: CASSFRGGTDTQYF

J gene: TRBJ1-2
D gene: NA
V gene: TRBV9
clone size: NA
CDR3 DNA: TGTGCCAGCAGCGTAGAGACGCGCGGCTACACCTTC
CDR3 protein: CASSVETRGYTF

J gene: TRBJ2-7
D gene: TRBD1
V gene: TRBV10-3
clone size: NA
CDR3 DNA: TGTGCCATCAGCCGGGACAGGGGGCCTTCCTACGAGCAGTACTTC
CDR3 protein: CAISRDRGPSYEQYF

J gene: TRBJ1-2
D gene: NA
V gene: TRBV11-3
clone size: NA
CDR3 DNA: TGTGCCAGCAGCTTGTGTACGATGCATGGCTACACCTTC
CDR3 protein: CASSLCTMHGYTF

J gene: TRBJ1-2
D gene: NA
V gene: TRBV2
clone size: few
CDR3 DNA: TGTGCCAGCAGTGTAGGAAGTTCCCCATATGGCTACACCTTC
CDR3 protein: CASSVGSSPYGYTF

J gene: TRBJ1-1
D gene: NA
V gene: TRBV19
clone size: NA
CDR3 DNA: TGTGCCAGTAGTATTGGTTTTTTGACCGCTGAAGCTTTCTTT
CDR3 protein: CASSIGFLTAEAFF

J gene: TRBJ2-7
D gene: NA
V gene: TRBV18
clone size: NA
CDR3 DNA: TGTGCCAGCTCACCAGCCCAGGGCACCTACGAGCAGTACTTC
CDR3 protein: CASSPAQGTYEQYF